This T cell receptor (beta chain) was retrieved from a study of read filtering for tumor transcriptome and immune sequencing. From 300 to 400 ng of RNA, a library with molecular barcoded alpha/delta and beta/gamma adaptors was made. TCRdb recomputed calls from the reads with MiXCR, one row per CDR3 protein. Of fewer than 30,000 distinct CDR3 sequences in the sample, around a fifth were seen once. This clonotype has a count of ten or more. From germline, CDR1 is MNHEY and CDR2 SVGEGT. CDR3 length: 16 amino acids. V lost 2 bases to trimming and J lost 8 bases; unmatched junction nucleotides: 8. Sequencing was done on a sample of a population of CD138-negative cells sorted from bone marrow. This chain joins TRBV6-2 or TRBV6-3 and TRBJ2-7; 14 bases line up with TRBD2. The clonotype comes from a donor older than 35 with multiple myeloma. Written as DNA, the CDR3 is TGTGCCAGCAGTTACCCCGGGACTAGCGGGGGCGGAAAGCAGTACTTC. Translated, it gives CASSYPGTSGGGKQYF.